Reported below is one TCR beta chain. The data were produced by immunoSEQ multiplex PCR, yet TCRdb's version contains in-frame clones alone and is incomplete. The data show 120,000 or so clones, almost 95% seen once. V was trimmed by 4 bases and J by 4 bases, leaving 7 bases between them. CDR1 is KGHSH, CDR2 LQKENI, per germline. The CDR3 totals 12 residues. The data derive from a study of T cell responses to AZD1222 COVID-19 vaccine. The sequence derives from an adult in good health. The sequenced sample was peripheral blood, obtained on day 0 of AZD1222 vaccination. V is TRBV18 and J is TRBJ1-2; perhaps TRBD1 as D (5 bases). CDR3 nucleotides: TGTGCCAGCTCACAAGACAGCTATGGCTACACCTTC. As protein: CASSQDSYGYTF.